The clone carrying this T cell receptor beta chain was picked up one time. Sequenced by immunoSEQ multiplex PCR; TCRdb stores in-frame clones only, minus some. Here the sample spans around 5,000 clones, roughly 80% being singletons. The data were taken from a study of T cell repertoires in ileal Crohn's disease. The germline V gene encodes CDR1 SGHAT and CDR2 FQNNGV. CDR3 length: 16 residues. The ends lost 1 base at V and 9 bases at J; junction bases unmatched: 9. The genes are TRBV11-2 and TRBJ2-1; 10 bases are a match to TRBD2. The receptor comes from an adult with Crohn's disease. The sequenced material came from ileal tissue. CDR3: CASSLGSSGGGGEQFF. CDR3 DNA sequence: TGTGCCAGCAGCTTAGGCTCTAGCGGGGGCGGGGGTGAGCAGTTCTTC.